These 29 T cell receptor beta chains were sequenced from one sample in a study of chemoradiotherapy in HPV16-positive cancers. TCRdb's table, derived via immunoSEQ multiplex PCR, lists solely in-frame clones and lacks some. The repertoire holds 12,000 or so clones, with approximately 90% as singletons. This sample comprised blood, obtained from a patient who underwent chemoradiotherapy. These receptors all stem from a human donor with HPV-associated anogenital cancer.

The CDR3 sequence: CASSVDRGPGNTIYF. In DNA, the CDR3 is TGTGCCAGCAGTGTAGACAGGGGGCCTGGAAACACCATATATTTT. V and J are TRBV6-1 and TRBJ1-3, with 10 bases aligning to TRBD1. Germline CDR1 is MNHNS and CDR2 is SASEGT. This CDR3 spans 15 amino acids. J lost 2 bases, V lost 4 bases, and 2 bases had no gene match.

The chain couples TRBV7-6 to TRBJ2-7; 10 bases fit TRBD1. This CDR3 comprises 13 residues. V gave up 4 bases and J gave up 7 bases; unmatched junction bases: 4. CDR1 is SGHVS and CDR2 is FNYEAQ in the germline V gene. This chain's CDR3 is CASSSRTGGEQYF. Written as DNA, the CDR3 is TGTGCCAGCAGCTCAAGGACAGGGGGGGAGCAGTACTTC. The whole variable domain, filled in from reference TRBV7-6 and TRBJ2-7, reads GAGVSQSPRYKVTKRGQDVALRCDPISGHVSLYWYRQALGQGPEFLTYFNYEAQQDKSGLPNDRFSAERPEGSISTLTIQRTEQRDSAMYRCASSSRTGGEQYFGPGTRLTVT.

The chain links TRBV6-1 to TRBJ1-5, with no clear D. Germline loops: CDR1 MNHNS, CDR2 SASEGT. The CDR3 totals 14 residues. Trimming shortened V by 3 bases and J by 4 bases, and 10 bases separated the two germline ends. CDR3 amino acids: CASSDNGRNQPQHF. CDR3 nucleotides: TGTGCCAGCAGTGATAACGGGAGAAATCAGCCCCAGCATTTT.

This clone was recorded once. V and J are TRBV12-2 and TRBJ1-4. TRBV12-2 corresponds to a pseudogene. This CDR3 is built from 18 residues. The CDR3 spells CASRLARYRDATNEKLFF. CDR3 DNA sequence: TGTGCAAGTCGCTTAGCGAGGTACAGAGATGCAACTAATGAAAAACTGTTTTTT.

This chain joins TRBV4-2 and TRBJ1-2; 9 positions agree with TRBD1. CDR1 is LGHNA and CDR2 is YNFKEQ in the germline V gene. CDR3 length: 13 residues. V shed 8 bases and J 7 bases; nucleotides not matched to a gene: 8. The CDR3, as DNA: TGTGCCAGCTCGACAGGGGGATCCGCTGGCTACACCTTC. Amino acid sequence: CASSTGGSAGYTF.

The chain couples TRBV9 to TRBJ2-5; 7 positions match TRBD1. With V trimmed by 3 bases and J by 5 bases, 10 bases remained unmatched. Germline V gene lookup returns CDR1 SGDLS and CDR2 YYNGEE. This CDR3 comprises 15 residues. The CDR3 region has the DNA TGTGCCAGCAGCGACCGGACAGGAGTGGGGGAGACCCAGTACTTC. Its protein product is CASSDRTGVGETQYF.

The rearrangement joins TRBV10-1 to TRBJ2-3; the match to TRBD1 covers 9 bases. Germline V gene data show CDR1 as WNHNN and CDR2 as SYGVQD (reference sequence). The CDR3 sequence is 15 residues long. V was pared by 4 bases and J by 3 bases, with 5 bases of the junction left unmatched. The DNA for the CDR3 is TGCGCCAGCAGTGTGCACAGGGGGCGGACAGATACGCAGTATTTT. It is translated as CASSVHRGRTDTQYF.

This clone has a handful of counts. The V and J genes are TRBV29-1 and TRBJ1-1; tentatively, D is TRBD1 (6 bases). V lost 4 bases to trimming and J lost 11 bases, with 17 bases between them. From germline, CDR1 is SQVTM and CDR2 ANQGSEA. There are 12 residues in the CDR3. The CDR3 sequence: CSVGGGSVGAFF. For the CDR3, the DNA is TGCAGCGTTGGAGGGGGATCCGTGGGGGCTTTCTTT.

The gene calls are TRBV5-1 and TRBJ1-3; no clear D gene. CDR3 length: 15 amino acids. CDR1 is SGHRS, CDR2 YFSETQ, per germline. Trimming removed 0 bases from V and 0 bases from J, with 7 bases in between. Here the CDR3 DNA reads TGCGCCAGCAGCTTGGGGGCCACCTCTGGAAACACCATATATTTT. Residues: CASSLGATSGNTIYF. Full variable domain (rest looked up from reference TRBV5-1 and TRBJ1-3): KAGVTQTPRYLIKTRGQQVTLSCSPISGHRSVSWYQQTPGQGLQFLFEYFSETQRNKGNFPGRFSGRQFSNSRSEMNVSTLELGDSALYLCASSLGATSGNTIYFGEGSWLTVV.

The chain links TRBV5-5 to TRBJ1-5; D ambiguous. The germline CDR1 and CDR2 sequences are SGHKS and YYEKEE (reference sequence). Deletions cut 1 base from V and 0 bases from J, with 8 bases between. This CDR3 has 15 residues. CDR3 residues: CASSLNPYSNQPQHF. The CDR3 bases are TGTGCCAGCAGCTTGAACCCTTATAGCAATCAGCCCCAGCATTTT.

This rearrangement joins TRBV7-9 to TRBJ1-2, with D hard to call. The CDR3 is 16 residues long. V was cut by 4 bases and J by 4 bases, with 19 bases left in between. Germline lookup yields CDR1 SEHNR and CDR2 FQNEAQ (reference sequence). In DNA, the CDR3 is TGTGCCAGCAGCTCTCCGGTGACACCCGAATCCTATGGCTACACCTTC. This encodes CASSSPVTPESYGYTF.

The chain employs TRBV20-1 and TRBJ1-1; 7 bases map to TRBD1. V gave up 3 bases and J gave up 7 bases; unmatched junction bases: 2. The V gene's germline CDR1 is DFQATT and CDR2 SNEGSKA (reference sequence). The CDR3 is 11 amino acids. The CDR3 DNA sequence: TGCAGTGCTAGGGGACAGATTGAAGCTTTCTTT. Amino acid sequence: CSARGQIEAFF.

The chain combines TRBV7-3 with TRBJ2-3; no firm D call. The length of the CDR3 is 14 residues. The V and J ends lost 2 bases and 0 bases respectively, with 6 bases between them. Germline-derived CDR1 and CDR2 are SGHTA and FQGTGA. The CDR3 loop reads CASSLDGSTDTQYF. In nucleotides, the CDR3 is TGTGCCAGCAGCTTAGACGGTAGCACAGATACGCAGTATTTT.

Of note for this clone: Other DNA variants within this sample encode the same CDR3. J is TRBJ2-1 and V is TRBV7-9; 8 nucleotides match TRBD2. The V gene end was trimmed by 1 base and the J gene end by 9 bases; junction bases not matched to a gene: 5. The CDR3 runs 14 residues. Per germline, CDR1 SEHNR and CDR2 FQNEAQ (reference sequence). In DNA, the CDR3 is TGTGCCAGCAGCTTAGGAGGACTAGCATCTGAGCAGTTCTTC. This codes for CASSLGGLASEQFF.

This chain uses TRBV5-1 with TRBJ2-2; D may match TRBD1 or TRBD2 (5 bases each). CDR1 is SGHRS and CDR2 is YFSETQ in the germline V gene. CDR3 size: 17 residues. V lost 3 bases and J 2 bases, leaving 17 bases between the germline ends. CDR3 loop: CASSSSGRPLNTGELFF. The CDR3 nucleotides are TGCGCCAGCAGCTCCTCGGGACGGCCCTTAAACACCGGGGAGCTGTTTTTT.

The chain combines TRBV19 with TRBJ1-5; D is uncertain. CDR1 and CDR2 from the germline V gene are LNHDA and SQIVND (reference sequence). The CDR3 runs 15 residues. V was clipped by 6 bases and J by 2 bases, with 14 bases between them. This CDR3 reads CASRGAEIRNQPQHF. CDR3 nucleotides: TGTGCCAGTAGGGGCGCAGAAATACGCAATCAGCCCCAGCATTTT.

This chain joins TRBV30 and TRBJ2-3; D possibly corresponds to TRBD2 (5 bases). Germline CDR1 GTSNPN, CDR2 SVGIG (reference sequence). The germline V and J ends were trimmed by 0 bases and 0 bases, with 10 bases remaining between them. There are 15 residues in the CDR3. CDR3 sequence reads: CAWSVWTRSTDTQYF. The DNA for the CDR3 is TGTGCCTGGAGTGTATGGACTCGAAGCACAGATACGCAGTATTTT.

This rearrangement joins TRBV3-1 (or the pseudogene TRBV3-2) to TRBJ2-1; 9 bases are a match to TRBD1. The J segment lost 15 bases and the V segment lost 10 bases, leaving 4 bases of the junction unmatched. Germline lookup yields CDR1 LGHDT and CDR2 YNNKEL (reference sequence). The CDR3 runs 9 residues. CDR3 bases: TGTGCCACCGGGGGACAGGGGTTCTTC. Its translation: CATGGQGFF.

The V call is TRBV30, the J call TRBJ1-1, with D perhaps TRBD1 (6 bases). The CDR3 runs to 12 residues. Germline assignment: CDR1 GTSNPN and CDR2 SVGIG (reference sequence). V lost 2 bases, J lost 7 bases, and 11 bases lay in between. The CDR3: CAWSSSGDEAFF. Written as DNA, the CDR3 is TGTGCCTGGAGTTCTTCAGGGGATGAAGCTTTCTTT. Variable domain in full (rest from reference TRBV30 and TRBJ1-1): SQTIHQWPATLVQPVGSPLSLECTVEGTSNPNLYWYRQAAGRGLQLLFYSVGIGQISSEVPQNLSASRPQDRQFILSSKKLLLSDSGFYLCAWSSSGDEAFFGQGTRLTVV.

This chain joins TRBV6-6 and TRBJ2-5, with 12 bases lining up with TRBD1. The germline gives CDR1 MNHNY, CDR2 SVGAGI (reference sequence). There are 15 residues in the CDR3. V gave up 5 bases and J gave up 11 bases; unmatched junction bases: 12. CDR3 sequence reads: CASSTRDRGRGEQYF. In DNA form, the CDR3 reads TGTGCCAGCAGTACCCGGGACAGGGGGCGCGGTGAGCAGTACTTC.

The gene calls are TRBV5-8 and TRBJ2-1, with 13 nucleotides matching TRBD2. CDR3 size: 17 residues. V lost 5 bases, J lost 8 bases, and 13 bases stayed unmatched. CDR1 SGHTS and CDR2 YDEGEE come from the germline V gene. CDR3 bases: TGTGCCAGCAGTTTACTAGCGGGGGGGGCCCGAATGGATGAGCAGTTCTTC. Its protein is CASSLLAGGARMDEQFF.

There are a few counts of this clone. CDR3 coding DNA: TGTGCCACCGGCCAGGCCGCTGGGGCCAACGTCCTGACTTTC. This sequence encodes CATGQAAGANVLTF. The V gene is TRBV15, the J gene TRBJ2-6, with D uncertain. In germline, CDR1 is LNHNV, CDR2 YYDKDF (reference sequence). Trimming shortened V by 8 bases and J by 2 bases, and 10 bases separated the two germline ends. The CDR3 consists of 14 residues.

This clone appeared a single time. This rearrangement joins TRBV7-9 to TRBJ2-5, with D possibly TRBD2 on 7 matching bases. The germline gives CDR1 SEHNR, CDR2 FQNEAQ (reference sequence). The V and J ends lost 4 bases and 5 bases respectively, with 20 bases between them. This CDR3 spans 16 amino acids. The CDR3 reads CASSSPAGAALETQYF. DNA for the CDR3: TGTGCCAGCAGCTCTCCCGCGGGGGCAGCCCTTGAGACCCAGTACTTC.

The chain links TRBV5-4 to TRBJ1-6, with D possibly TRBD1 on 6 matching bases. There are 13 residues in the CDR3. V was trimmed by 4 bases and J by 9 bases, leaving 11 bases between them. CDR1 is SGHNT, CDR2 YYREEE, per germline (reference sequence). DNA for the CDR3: TGTGCCAGCAGCAGTGGACAGATTTCACCCCTCCACTTT. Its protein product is CASSSGQISPLHF.

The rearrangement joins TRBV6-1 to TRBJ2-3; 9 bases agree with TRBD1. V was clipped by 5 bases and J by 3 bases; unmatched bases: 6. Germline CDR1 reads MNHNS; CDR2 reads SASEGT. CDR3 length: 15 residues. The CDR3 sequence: CASSFRDRETDTQYF. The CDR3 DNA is TGTGCCAGCAGTTTCCGGGACAGGGAAACAGATACGCAGTATTTT.

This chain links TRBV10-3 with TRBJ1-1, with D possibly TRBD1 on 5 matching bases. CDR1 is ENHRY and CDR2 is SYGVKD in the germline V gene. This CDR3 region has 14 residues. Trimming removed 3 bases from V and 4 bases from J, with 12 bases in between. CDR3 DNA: TGTGCCATCAGTGAAATAGTAGGGGTCACTGAAGCTTTCTTT. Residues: CAISEIVGVTEAFF.

The CDR3 DNA reads as TGTGCCAGCAGCTTAGTGGGAGCCGAGCAGTACTTC. It codes for CASSLVGAEQYF. This sequence joins TRBV7-6 and TRBJ2-7; D is perhaps TRBD2 (5 bases). The CDR3 contains 12 residues. V was cut by 1 base and J by 6 bases, with 7 bases left in between. CDR1 is SGHVS, CDR2 FNYEAQ, per germline.

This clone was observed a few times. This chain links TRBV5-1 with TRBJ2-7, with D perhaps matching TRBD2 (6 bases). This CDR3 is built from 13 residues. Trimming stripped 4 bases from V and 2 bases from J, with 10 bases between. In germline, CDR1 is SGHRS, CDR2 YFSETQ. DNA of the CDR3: TGCGCCAGCAGCGCGGGAAGGCCCTACGAGCAGTACTTC. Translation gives CASSAGRPYEQYF. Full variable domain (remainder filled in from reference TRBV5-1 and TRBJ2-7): KAGVTQTPRYLIKTRGQQVTLSCSPISGHRSVSWYQQTPGQGLQFLFEYFSETQRNKGNFPGRFSGRQFSNSRSEMNVSTLELGDSALYLCASSAGRPYEQYFGPGTRLTVT.

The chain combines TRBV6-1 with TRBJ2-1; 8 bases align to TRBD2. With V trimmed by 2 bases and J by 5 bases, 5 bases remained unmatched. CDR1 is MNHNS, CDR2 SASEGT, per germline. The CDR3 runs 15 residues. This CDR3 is CASSEKLAANNEQFF. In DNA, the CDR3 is TGTGCCAGCAGTGAAAAACTAGCGGCGAACAATGAGCAGTTCTTC.